This T cell receptor (beta chain) originates from a study of metastatic and nonmetastatic thyroid tumors. J lost 4 bases, V lost 1 base, and 8 bases had no gene match. Germline loops: CDR1 LGHDT, CDR2 YNNKEL (reference sequence). CDR3 length: 17 residues. None of the patients had undergone any treatment ahead of thyroid surgery. With MiXCR, TCRdb reprocessed the PCR reads. In the table there are 5,500 to 7,500 clones, just under 30% of which are singletons. This clone came up many times. Sequencing was carried out using adjacent normal tissue. The V and J genes are TRBV3-1 and TRBJ2-3, with 10 bases identical to TRBD1. The clonotype was recovered from a female donor with papillary thyroid cancer or a benign thyroid nodule (not recorded which). Some clones in this sample may be carry-over from other donors' samples. CDR3 sequence reads: CASSQAMTGGASDTQYF. The CDR3 DNA is TGTGCCAGCAGCCAAGCTATGACAGGGGGCGCGTCAGATACGCAGTATTTT.